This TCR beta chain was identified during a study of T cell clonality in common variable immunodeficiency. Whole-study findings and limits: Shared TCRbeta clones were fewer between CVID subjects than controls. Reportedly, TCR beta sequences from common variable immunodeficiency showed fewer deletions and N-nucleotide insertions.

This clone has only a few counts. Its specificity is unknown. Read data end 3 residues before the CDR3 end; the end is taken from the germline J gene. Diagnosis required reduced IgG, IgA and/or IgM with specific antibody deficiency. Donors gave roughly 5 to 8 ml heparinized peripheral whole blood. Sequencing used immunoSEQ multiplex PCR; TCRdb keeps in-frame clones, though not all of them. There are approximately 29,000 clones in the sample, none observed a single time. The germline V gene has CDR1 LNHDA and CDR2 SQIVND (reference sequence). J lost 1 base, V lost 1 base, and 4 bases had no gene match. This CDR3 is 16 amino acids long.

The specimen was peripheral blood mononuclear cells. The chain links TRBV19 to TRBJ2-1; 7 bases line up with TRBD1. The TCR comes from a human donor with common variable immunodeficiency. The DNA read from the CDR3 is TGTGCCAGTAGTATAGGGGCAGGGGGTTCCTACAATGAG. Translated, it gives CASSIGAGGSYNE. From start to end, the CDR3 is CASSIGAGGSYNEQFF.